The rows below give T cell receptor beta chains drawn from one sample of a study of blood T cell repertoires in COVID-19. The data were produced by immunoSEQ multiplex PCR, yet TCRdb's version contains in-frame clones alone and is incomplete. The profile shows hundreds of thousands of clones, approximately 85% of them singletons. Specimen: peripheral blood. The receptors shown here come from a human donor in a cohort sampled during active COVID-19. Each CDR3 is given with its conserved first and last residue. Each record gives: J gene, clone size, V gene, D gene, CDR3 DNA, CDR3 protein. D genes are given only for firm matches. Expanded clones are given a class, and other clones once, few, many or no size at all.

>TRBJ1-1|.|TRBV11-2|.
TGTGCCAGCAGCCCTCCGACGGGGAACACTGAAGCTTTCTTT
CASSPPTGNTEAFF
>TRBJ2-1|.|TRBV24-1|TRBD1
TGTGCCACCAGTGATCCCCGGGACAGGGGGCAGTTCTTC
CATSDPRDRGQFF
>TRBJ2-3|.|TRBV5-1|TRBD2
TGCGCCAGCAGCTTTACGGGGGGAACAGATACGCAGTATTTT
CASSFTGGTDTQYF
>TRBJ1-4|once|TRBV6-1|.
TGTGCCAGCAGTGGAGCGGGACAAACGAATGAAAAACTGTTTTTT
CASSGAGQTNEKLFF
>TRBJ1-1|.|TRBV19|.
TGTGCCAGTACTAAACCTACAGGCGTCCGGGCTTTCTTT
CASTKPTGVRAFF
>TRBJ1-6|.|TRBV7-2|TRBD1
TGTGCCAGCAGCTTGGGACACAGGGGGCCTGGGTCCTATAATTCACCCCTCCACTTT
CASSLGHRGPGSYNSPLHF
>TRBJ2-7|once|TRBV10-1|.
TGCGCCAGCAGTGCCATGGACATCTCCTACGAGCAGTACTTC
CASSAMDISYEQYF
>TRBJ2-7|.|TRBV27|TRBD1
TGTGCCAGCAGTTCGGGGACAGGCTACGAGCAGTACTTC
CASSSGTGYEQYF
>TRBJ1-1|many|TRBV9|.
TGTGCCAGCACCCCGGGGGTTACGGGGTCCACTGAAGCTTTCTTT
CASTPGVTGSTEAFF
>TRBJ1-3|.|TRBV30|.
TGTGCCTGGCCTCGCCGAGACAGGTGGGGAAACACCATATATTTT
CAWPRRDRWGNTIYF
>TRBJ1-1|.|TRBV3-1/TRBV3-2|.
TGTGCCAGCAGCCAAGACAGGGTCGGTGGGAACACTGAAGCTTTCTTT
CASSQDRVGGNTEAFF
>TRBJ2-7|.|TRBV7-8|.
TGTGCCAGCAGCCTAATTCGGGACTACGAGCAGTACTTC
CASSLIRDYEQYF
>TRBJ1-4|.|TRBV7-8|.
TGTGCCAGCAGCCTAGTAGGAACGGGGAGGCAAAATGAAAAACTGTTTTTT
CASSLVGTGRQNEKLFF
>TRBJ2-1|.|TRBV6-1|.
TGTGCCAGCAGTGATCGAGCAGGGCCTAAGGGCGATGAGCAGTTCTTC
CASSDRAGPKGDEQFF
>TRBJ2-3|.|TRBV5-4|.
TGTGCCAGCAGCCAGGCTGGGTTGGCAGATACGCAGTATTTT
CASSQAGLADTQYF
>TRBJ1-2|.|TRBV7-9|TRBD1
TGTGCCAGCAGCTACGGACAGGCCTCTAACTATGGCTACACCTTC
CASSYGQASNYGYTF
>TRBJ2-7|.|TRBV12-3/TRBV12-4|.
TGTGCCAGCAGCGATAGGAGCTCCTACGAGCAGTACTTC
CASSDRSSYEQYF
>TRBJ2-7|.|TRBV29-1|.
TGCAGCGTTGAAGATCTTCTCTTGTGGGTCGTAGGGGTGATCTACGAGCAGTACTTC
CSVEDLLLWVVGVIYEQYF
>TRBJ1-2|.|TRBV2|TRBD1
TGTGCCAGCAAGCAGGCGGACAGGGTTGGCGGCTACACCTTC
CASKQADRVGGYTF
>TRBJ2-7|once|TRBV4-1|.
TGCGCCAGCAGCCAAGATCTTAAGGTTTCGGGATCACGTAGGTACGAGCAGTACTTC
CASSQDLKVSGSRRYEQYF
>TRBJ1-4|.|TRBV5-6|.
TGTGCCAGCAGCCCTGACAGACGAAAACTGTTTTTT
CASSPDRRKLFF
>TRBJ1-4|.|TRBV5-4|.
TGTGCCAGCAGCTTTCGTCAGGATTATAATGAAAAACTGTTTTTT
CASSFRQDYNEKLFF
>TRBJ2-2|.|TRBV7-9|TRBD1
TGTGCCAGCAGCACGCAGACAGGGGCGAACACCGGGGAGCTGTTTTTT
CASSTQTGANTGELFF
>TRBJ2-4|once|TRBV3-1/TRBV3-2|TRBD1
TGTGCCAGCAGCCCCGAGGACAGGGGTATTCAGTACTTC
CASSPEDRGIQYF
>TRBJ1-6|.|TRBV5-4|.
TGTGCCAGCAGTTATGGGACACTCGGTTCACCCCTCCACTTT
CASSYGTLGSPLHF
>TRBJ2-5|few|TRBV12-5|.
TGTGCTAGTGGCCGTTTGGAGACCCAGTACTTC
CASGRLETQYF
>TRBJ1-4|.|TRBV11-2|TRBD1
TGTGCCAGCAGCTTCTCCGGGACAGGCAATGAAAAACTGTTTTTT
CASSFSGTGNEKLFF
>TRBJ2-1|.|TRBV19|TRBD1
TGTGCCAGTAGGCCTGACAGGGGAACTTACAATGAGCAGTTCTTC
CASRPDRGTYNEQFF
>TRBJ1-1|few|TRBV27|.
TGTGCCAGGAACTTACCCGGGGTGAACACTGAAGCTTTCTTT
CARNLPGVNTEAFF
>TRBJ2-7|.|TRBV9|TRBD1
TGTGCCAGCAGCGTAGGCGTCGTCGGGACAGTCTACGAGCAGTACTTC
CASSVGVVGTVYEQYF
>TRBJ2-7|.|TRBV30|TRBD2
TGTGCCTGGAGTCGGAGCGGGGGGCCCTACGAGCAGTACTTC
CAWSRSGGPYEQYF
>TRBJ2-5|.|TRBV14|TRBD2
TGTGCCAGCAGCCTGGGACTAGCGGGCGGGGAGACCCAGTACTTC
CASSLGLAGGETQYF
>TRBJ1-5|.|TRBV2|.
TGTGCCAGCAGTGAAAGCTTGGGCTCGGAGCCCCAGCATTTT
CASSESLGSEPQHF
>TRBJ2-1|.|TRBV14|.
TGTGCCAGCAGCCGCCGAACTGGGGTGGCAGGGTCCAATGAGCAGTTCTTC
CASSRRTGVAGSNEQFF